A single sample is the source of the 2 T cell receptor beta chains below, sequenced in a study of blood T cell repertoires in COVID-19. The data were produced by immunoSEQ multiplex PCR, yet TCRdb's version contains in-frame clones alone and is incomplete. The data hold approximately 110,000 clones, with about 79% observed a single time. Sequencing was performed on peripheral blood. These receptors all come from a woman aged 80 or over with active or convalescent COVID-19.

The genes are TRBV6-5 and TRBJ1-6, with a possible D match to TRBD1 (5 bases). CDR1 MNHEY and CDR2 SVGAGI come from the germline V gene. The CDR3 sequence is 15 residues long. V lost 6 bases to trimming and J lost 5 bases, with 14 bases between them. CDR3 amino acids: CASRREAQDNSPLHF. The CDR3 DNA reads as TGTGCCAGCAGGCGGGAAGCACAGGATAATTCACCCCTCCACTTT.

J is TRBJ2-2 and V is TRBV7-9; a possible D gene is TRBD2 (5 bases). The V end lost 2 bases, the J end lost 6 bases, and 16 bases lay between the germline ends. This CDR3 region has 16 residues. The germline CDR1 and CDR2 sequences are SEHNR and FQNEAQ (reference sequence). The CDR3 DNA reads as TGTGCCAGCAGCTTACCTCGGGAAAATGTAGCCGGGGAGCTGTTTTTT. Protein sequence: CASSLPRENVAGELFF.